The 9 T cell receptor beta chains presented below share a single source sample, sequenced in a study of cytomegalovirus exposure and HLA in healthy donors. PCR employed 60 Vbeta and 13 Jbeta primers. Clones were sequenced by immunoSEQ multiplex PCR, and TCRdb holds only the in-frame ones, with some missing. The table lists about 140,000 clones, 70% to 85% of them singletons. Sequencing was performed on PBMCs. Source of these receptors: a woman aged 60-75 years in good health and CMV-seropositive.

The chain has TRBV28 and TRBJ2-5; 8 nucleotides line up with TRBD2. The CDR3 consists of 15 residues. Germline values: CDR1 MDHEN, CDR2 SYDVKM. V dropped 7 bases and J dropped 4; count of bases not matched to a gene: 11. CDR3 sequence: CASISPGAGGETQYF. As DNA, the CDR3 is TGTGCCAGCATCTCCCCCGGGGCGGGAGGAGAGACCCAGTACTTC.

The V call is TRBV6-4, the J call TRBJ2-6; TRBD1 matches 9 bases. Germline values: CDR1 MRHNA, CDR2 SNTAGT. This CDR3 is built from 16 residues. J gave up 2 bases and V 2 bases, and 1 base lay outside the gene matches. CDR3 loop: CASSDTGGAGANVLTF. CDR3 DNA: TGTGCCAGCAGTGACACAGGGGGCGCTGGGGCCAACGTCCTGACTTTC.

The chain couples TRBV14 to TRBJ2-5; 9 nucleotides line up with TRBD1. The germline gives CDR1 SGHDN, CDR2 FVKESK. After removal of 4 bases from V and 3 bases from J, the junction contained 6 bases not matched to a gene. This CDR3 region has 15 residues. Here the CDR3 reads CASSPGQGREETQYF. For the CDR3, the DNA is TGTGCCAGCAGCCCTGGACAGGGGAGGGAAGAGACCCAGTACTTC. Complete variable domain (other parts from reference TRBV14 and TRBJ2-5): EAGVTQFPSHSVIEKGQTVTLRCDPISGHDNLYWYRRVMGKEIKFLLHFVKESKQDESGMPNNRFLAERTGGTYSTLKVQPAELEDSGVYFCASSPGQGREETQYFGPGTRLLVL.

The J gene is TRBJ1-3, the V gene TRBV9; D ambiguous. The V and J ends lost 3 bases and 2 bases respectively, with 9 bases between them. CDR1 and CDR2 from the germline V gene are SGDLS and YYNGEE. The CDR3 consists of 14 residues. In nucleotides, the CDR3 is TGTGCCAGCAGCGCAAGCGGGCCTGGAAACACCATATATTTT. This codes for CASSASGPGNTIYF.

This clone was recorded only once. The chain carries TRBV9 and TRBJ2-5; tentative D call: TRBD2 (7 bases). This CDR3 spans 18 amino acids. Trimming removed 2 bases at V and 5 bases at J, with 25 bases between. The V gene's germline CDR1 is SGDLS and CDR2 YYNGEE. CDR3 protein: CASSVSAGLGGAGETQYF. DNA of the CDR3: TGTGCCAGCAGCGTCTCAGCTGGCTTAGGGGGGGCAGGGGAGACCCAGTACTTC. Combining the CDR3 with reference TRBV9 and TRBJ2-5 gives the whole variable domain DSGVTQTPKHLITATGQRVTLRCSPRSGDLSVYWYQQSLDQGLQFLIQYYNGEERAKGNILERFSAQQFPDLHSELNLSSLELGDSALYFCASSVSAGLGGAGETQYFGPGTRLLVL.

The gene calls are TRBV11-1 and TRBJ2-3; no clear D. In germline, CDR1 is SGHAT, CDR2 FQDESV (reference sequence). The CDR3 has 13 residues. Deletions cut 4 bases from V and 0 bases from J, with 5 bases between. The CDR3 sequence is CASSSPSTDTQYF. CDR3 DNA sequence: TGTGCCAGCAGCTCCCCTAGCACAGATACGCAGTATTTT.

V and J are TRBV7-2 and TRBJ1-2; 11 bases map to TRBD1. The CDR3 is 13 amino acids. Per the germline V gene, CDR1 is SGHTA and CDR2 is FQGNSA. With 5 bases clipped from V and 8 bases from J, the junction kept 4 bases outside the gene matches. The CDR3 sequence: CASSRDRGSGYTF. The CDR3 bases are TGTGCCAGCAGCCGGGACAGGGGGTCGGGCTACACCTTC.

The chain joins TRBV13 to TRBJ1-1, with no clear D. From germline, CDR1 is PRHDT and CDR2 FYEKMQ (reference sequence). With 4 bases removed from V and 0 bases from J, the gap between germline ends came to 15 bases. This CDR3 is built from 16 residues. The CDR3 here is CASSSGRERLNTEAFF. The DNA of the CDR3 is TGTGCCAGCAGCTCCGGGCGGGAAAGATTGAACACTGAAGCTTTCTTT.

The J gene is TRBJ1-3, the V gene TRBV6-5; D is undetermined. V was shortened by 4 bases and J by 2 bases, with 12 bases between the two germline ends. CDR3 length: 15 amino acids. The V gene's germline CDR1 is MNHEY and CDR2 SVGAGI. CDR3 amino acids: CASSSWRTPGNTIYF. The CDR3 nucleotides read TGTGCCAGCAGTTCGTGGAGAACCCCTGGAAACACCATATATTTT.